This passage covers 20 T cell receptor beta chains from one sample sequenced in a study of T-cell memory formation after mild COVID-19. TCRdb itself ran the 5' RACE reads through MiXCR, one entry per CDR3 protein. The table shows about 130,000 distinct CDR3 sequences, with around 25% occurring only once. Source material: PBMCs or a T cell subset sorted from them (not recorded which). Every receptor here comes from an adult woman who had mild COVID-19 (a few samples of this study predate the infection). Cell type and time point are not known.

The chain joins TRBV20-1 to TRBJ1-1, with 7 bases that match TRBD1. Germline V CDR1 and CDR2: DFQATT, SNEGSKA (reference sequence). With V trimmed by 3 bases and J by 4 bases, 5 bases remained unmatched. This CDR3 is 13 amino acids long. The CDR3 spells CSASTRGTTEAFF. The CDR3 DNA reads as TGCAGTGCTAGTACCAGGGGGACCACTGAAGCTTTCTTT.

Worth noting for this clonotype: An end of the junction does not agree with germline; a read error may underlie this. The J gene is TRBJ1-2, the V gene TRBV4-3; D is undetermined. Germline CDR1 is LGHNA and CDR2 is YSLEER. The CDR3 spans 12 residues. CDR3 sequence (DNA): TGCGCCAGCAGCCAAGATTATGCAGGAATAGTTTTC. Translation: CASSQDYAGIVF.

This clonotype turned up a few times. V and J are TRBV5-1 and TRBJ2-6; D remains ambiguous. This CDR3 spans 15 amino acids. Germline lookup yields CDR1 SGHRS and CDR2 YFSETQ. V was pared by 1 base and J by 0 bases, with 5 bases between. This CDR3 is CASSLSISGANVLTF. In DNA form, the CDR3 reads TGCGCCAGCAGCTTGAGTATCTCTGGGGCCAACGTCCTGACTTTC.

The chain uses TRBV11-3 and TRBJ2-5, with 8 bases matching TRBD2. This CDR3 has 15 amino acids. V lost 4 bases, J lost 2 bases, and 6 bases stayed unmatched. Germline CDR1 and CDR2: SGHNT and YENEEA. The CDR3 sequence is CASSSGGGNQETQYF. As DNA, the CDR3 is TGTGCCAGCAGCTCCGGCGGGGGGAATCAAGAGACCCAGTACTTC.

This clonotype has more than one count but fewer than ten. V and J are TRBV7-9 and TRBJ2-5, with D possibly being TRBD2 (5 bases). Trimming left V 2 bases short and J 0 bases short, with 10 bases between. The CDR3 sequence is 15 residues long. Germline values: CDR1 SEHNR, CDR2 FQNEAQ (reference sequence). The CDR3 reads CASSLPERYQETQYF. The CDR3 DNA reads TGTGCCAGCAGCTTACCGGAGCGGTACCAAGAGACCCAGTACTTC.

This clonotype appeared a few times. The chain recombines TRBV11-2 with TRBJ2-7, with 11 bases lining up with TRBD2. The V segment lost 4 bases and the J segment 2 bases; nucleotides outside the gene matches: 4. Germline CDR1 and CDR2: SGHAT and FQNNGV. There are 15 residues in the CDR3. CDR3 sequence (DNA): TGTGCCAGCAGCTCCTATAGCGGGGGGGCCTACGAGCAGTACTTC. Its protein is CASSSYSGGAYEQYF.

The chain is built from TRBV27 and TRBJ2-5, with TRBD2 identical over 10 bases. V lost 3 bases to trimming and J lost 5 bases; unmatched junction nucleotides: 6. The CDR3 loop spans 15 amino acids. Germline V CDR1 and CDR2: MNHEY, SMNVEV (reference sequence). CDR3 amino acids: CASSFLLAGLETQYF. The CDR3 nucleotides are TGTGCCAGCAGTTTCCTACTAGCGGGATTGGAGACCCAGTACTTC.

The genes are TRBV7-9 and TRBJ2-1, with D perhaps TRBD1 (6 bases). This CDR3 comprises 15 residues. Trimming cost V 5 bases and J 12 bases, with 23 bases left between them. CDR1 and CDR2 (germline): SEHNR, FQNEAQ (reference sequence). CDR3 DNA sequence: TGTGCCAGCAGCCGGCATAGGACAGTCCCCGAGGGGCAGTTCTTC. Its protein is CASSRHRTVPEGQFF.

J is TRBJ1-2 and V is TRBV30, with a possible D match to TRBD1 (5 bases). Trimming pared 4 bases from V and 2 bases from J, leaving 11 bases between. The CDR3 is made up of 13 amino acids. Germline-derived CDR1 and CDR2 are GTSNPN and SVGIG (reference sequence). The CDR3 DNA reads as TGTGCCTGGATGGGACGAAAGAACTATGGCTACACCTTC. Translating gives CAWMGRKNYGYTF.

The CDR3 DNA reads as TGTGCCAGCAGCTTACAGGGGCTTTCCTACGAGCAGTACTTC. Translating gives CASSLQGLSYEQYF. This chain joins TRBV7-9 and TRBJ2-7, with a tentative D call TRBD1 (6 bases). V was shortened by 2 bases and J by 1 base, with 9 bases between the two germline ends. The V gene's germline CDR1 is SEHNR and CDR2 FQNEAQ (reference sequence). This CDR3 contains 14 residues. Full variable domain (remainder filled in from reference TRBV7-9 and TRBJ2-7): DTGVSQNPRHKITKRGQNVTFRCDPISEHNRLYWYRQTLGQGPEFLTYFQNEAQLEKSRLLSDRFSAERPKGSFSTLEIQRTEQGDSAMYLCASSLQGLSYEQYFGPGTRLTVT.

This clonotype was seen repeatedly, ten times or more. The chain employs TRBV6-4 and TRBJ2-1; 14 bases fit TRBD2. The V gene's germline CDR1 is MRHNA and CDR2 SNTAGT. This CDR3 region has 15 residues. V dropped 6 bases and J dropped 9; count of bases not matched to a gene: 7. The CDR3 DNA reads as TGTGCCAGCAGCCCCGGGACTAGCGGGAGTAGTGAGCAGTTCTTC. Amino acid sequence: CASSPGTSGSSEQFF.

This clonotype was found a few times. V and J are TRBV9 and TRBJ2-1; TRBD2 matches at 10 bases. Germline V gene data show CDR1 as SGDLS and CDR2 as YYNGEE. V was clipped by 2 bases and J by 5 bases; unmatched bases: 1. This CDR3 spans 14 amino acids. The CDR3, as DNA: TGTGCCAGCAGCGTTGGACTAGCGGACAATGAGCAGTTCTTC. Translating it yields CASSVGLADNEQFF.

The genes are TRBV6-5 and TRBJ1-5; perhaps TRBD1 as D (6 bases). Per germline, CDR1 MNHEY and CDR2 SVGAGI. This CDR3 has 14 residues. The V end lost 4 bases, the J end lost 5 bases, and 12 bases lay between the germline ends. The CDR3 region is CASSSSGHYQPQHF. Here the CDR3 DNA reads TGTGCCAGCAGTTCCTCGGGACATTATCAGCCCCAGCATTTT.

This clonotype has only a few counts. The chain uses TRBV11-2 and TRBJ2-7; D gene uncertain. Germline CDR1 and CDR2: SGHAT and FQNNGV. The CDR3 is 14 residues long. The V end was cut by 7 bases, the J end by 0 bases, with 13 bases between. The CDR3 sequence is CASTFDHGSYEQYF. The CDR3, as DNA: TGTGCCAGCACCTTTGACCACGGCTCCTACGAGCAGTACTTC.

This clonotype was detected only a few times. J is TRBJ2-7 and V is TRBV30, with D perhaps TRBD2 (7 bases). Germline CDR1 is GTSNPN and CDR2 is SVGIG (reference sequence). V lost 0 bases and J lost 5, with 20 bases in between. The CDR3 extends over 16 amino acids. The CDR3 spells CAWSVPSRGGLDEQYF. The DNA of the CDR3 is TGTGCCTGGAGTGTACCTTCCCGCGGGGGCTTGGACGAGCAGTACTTC.

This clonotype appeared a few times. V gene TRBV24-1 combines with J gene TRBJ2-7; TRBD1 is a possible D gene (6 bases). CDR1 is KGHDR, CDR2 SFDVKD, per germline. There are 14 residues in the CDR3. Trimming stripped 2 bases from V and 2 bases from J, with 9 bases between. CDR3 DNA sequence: TGTGCCACCAGTGATTCGAGGGGGACCTACGAGCAGTACTTC. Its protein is CATSDSRGTYEQYF.

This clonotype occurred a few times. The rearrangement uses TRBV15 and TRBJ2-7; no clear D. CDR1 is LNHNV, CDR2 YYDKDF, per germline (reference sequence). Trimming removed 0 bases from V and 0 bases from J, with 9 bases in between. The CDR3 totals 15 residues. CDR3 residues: CATSRDGRSSYEQYF. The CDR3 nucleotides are TGTGCCACCAGCAGAGATGGACGTAGCTCCTACGAGCAGTACTTC.

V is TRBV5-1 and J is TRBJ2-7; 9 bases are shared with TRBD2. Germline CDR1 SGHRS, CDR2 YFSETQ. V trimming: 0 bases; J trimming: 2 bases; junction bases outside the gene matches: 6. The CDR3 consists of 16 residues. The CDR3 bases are TGCGCCAGCAGCTTGGCCGAAATAGCGGGGGCCTACGAGCAGTACTTC. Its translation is CASSLAEIAGAYEQYF.

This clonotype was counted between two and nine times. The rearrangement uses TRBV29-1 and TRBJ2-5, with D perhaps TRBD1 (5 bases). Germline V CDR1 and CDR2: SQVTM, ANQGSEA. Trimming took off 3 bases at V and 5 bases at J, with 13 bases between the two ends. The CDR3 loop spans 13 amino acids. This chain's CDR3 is CSVDRGTLETQYF. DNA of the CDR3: TGCAGCGTTGATAGGGGTACCCTGGAGACCCAGTACTTC.

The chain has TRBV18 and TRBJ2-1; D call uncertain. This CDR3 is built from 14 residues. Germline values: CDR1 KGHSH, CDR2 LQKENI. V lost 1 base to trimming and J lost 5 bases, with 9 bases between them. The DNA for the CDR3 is TGTGCCAGCTCACCACGGGAAACAGACAATGAGCAGTTCTTC. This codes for CASSPRETDNEQFF.